This TCR beta chain was sequenced for a study of OX40 agonist ivuxolimab in advanced cancers. Background on the study: The patients received ivuxolimab by intravenous route every 2 weeks at 0.01 to 10 mg/kg.

Libraries were prepared by immunoSEQ multiplex PCR; TCRdb keeps only in-frame clonotypes and omits some of them. This table has approximately 75,000 clones, 75% to 85% appearing once. With 4 bases clipped from V and 7 bases from J, the junction kept 5 bases outside the gene matches. Germline CDR1 and CDR2: ENHRY and SYGVKD. The CDR3 runs 14 residues. This chain connects TRBV10-3 to TRBJ2-1; 9 nucleotides agree with TRBD1. Sequencing was performed on CD4+ or CD8+ T cells sorted from blood, taken in a trial of the OX40 agonist ivuxolimab. This receptor was taken from an adult with an advanced solid tumor such as melanoma, head and neck, liver or kidney cancer. The CDR3 DNA sequence: TGTGCCATCAGTGGGCGGGACAGGGTGAATGAGCAGTTCTTC. This encodes CAISGRDRVNEQFF.